Below are 21 T cell receptor beta chains sequenced from a single sample in a study of blood T cell repertoires in COVID-19 (dated by TCRdb to 2020 to 2021). Library generation was performed with the immunoSEQ multiplex PCR assay. As stored in TCRdb, this immuneACCESS dataset retains in-frame rearrangements with V and J assigned. A fraction of the clones does not appear; measured against another copy, unresolved V genes explain less than half of the discrepancy, and the remainder lacks a known reason. This sample holds approximately 110,000 clones; over 80% were observed only once. 0.83% of the sample rests with the top ten. Sequencing was done on a sample of peripheral blood. The origin of the receptors is a woman in her 70s with acute or convalescent COVID-19.

The sample holds a few counts of this clone. The rearrangement uses TRBV5-4 and TRBJ1-1; D ambiguous. Germline-derived CDR1 and CDR2 are SGHNT and YYREEE (reference sequence). There are 16 residues in the CDR3. V was cut by 4 bases and J by 7 bases, with 23 bases left in between. The CDR3 loop is CASSAGSRTGIGEAFF. The CDR3, as DNA: TGTGCCAGCAGCGCGGGATCTAGGACGGGGATTGGTGAAGCTTTCTTT.

The chain employs TRBV12-3 or TRBV12-4 and TRBJ1-1, with D tentatively TRBD1 (5 bases). The CDR3 is 13 residues long. V gave up 8 bases and J gave up 7 bases, with 17 bases separating them. In nucleotides, the CDR3 is TGTGCCAGCGGAAATCTCGGGGGGAGTGAAGCTTTCTTT. Protein: CASGNLGGSEAFF.

As concerns this clone: This specimen includes other DNA sequences encoding the same CDR3. In DNA, the CDR3 is TGTGCCAGTAGTATTGGAGGTGATTCACCCCTCCACTTT. Protein sequence: CASSIGGDSPLHF. The chain carries TRBV19 and TRBJ1-6; D unclear. Trimming removed 3 bases at V and 8 bases at J, with 8 bases between. Germline assignment: CDR1 LNHDA and CDR2 SQIVND (reference sequence). The length of the CDR3 is 13 residues.

The rearrangement joins TRBV11-2 to TRBJ1-1; D perhaps matches TRBD1 (6 bases). Trimming removed 2 bases at V and 3 bases at J, with 13 bases between. The CDR3 extends over 15 amino acids. CDR1 is SGHAT and CDR2 is FQNNGV in the germline V gene. The CDR3 is CASSLSQGTDTEAFF. The CDR3 DNA reads TGTGCCAGCAGCTTAAGTCAGGGGACGGACACTGAAGCTTTCTTT.

The chain has TRBV23-1 and TRBJ1-5; D gene uncertain. TRBV23-1 is placed among ORFs of uncertain function. The CDR3 covers 11 residues. The V end was cut by 11 bases, the J end by 4 bases, with 9 bases between. The CDR3 sequence: CAFILNQPQHF. The CDR3 DNA sequence: TGCGCCTTTATCCTTAATCAGCCCCAGCATTTT.

The gene calls are TRBV19 and TRBJ1-2, with TRBD1 matching 12 bases. Germline CDR1 LNHDA, CDR2 SQIVND (reference sequence). The trim removed 5 bases at V and 3 bases at J, leaving 10 bases unmatched. This CDR3 region has 17 residues. The CDR3 loop reads CASSLFSGTGGDYGYTF. In DNA form, the CDR3 reads TGTGCCAGTAGTCTTTTCTCCGGGACAGGGGGCGACTATGGCTACACCTTC.

The sample holds a few counts of this clone. The chain uses TRBV19 and TRBJ1-3; 9 nucleotides match TRBD1. V shed 9 bases and J 4 bases; nucleotides not matched to a gene: 4. Germline V gene sequence: CDR1 LNHDA, CDR2 SQIVND (reference sequence). This CDR3 contains 13 residues. The DNA of the CDR3 is TGTGCCAGCGGACAGGGGAACGGAAACACCATATATTTT. It yields the protein CASGQGNGNTIYF. Together with reference TRBV19 and TRBJ1-3, the CDR3 gives the full variable domain: DGGITQSPKYLFRKEGQNVTLSCEQNLNHDAMYWYRQDPGQGLRLIYYSQIVNDFQKGDIAEGYSVSREKKESFPLTVTSAQKNPTAFYLCASGQGNGNTIYFGEGSWLTVV.

This clone was detected only a few times. The J gene is TRBJ2-1, the V gene TRBV5-1, with D perhaps TRBD2 (6 bases). There are 15 residues in the CDR3. Trimming pared 3 bases from V and 5 bases from J, leaving 15 bases between. Germline-derived CDR1 and CDR2 are SGHRS and YFSETQ. The CDR3 sequence: CASSSLIGGHNEQFF. CDR3 sequence (DNA): TGCGCCAGCAGCTCGCTTATCGGGGGTCACAATGAGCAGTTCTTC. Full variable domain (remainder filled in from reference TRBV5-1 and TRBJ2-1): KAGVTQTPRYLIKTRGQQVTLSCSPISGHRSVSWYQQTPGQGLQFLFEYFSETQRNKGNFPGRFSGRQFSNSRSEMNVSTLELGDSALYLCASSSLIGGHNEQFFGPGTRLTVL.

The chain joins TRBV2 to TRBJ1-5; D is perhaps TRBD1 (6 bases). The V gene lost 4 bases and the J gene lost 3 bases, with 10 bases spanning the gap. This CDR3 is 14 amino acids long. Germline CDR1 is SNHLY and CDR2 is FYNNEI. CDR3 residues: CASSADSYNQPQHF. For the CDR3, the DNA is TGTGCCAGCAGTGCGGACAGCTACAATCAGCCCCAGCATTTT.

The V gene is TRBV10-3, the J gene TRBJ2-7, with D possibly matching TRBD1 (5 bases). The CDR3 is made up of 17 amino acids. CDR1 ENHRY and CDR2 SYGVKD come from the germline V gene. Deletions cut 2 bases from V and 3 bases from J, with 20 bases between. CDR3: CAISEPEQVKGDYEQYF. CDR3 in DNA: TGTGCCATCAGTGAGCCGGAGCAGGTTAAAGGGGACTACGAGCAGTACTTC.

This clone was seen a single time. This chain connects TRBV19 to TRBJ1-2; perhaps TRBD1 as D (6 bases). Germline V gene data show CDR1 as LNHDA and CDR2 as SQIVND (reference sequence). The CDR3 is made up of 15 amino acids. Trimming removed 3 bases from V and 5 bases from J, with 16 bases in between. CDR3 in DNA: TGTGCCAGTAGTATTTCCGGGACAAGAGGATATGGCTACACCTTC. This encodes CASSISGTRGYGYTF.

This clone was detected only a few times. The J gene is TRBJ1-1, the V gene TRBV5-4, with D maybe TRBD1 (6 bases). With 3 bases removed from V and 4 bases from J, the gap between germline ends came to 16 bases. This CDR3 region has 15 residues. Germline assignment: CDR1 SGHNT and CDR2 YYREEE (reference sequence). DNA for the CDR3: TGTGCCAGCAGCTCTGCGGGGGCCCTGGGCACTGAAGCTTTCTTT. Its translation: CASSSAGALGTEAFF.

CDR3 DNA: TGCGCCAGCAGCCGCACTAGCGGACAAGAGACCCAGTACTTC. This sequence encodes CASSRTSGQETQYF. The V call is TRBV4-1, the J call TRBJ2-5; TRBD2 aligns across 8 bases. This CDR3 has 14 residues. Trimming cost V 4 bases and J 2 bases; bases outside gene matches: 3. The V gene's germline CDR1 is MGHRA and CDR2 YSYEKL.

This clone showed up just a few times. The CDR3 bases are TGTGCCAGCAGCCCCCGGACAGGGTCAAATAATTCACCCCTCCACTTT. Amino acids: CASSPRTGSNNSPLHF. This sequence joins TRBV28 and TRBJ1-6; 8 bases align to TRBD1. The germline V gene has CDR1 MDHEN and CDR2 SYDVKM. V gave up 6 bases and J gave up 5 bases; unmatched junction bases: 9. The CDR3 has 16 residues. Based on the CDR3 plus reference TRBV28 and TRBJ1-6, the full variable domain is DVKVTQSSRYLVKRTGEKVFLECVQDMDHENMFWYRQDPGLGLRLIYFSYDVKMKEKGDIPEGYSVSREKKERFSLILESASTNQTSMYLCASSPRTGSNNSPLHFGNGTRLTVT.

The chain couples TRBV5-1 to TRBJ1-2; D is perhaps TRBD1 (5 bases). V was clipped by 0 bases and J by 3 bases, with 9 bases between them. The CDR3 is 14 amino acids. CDR1 SGHRS and CDR2 YFSETQ come from the germline V gene. CDR3 sequence: CASSLEDTYYGYTF. CDR3 in DNA: TGCGCCAGCAGCTTGGAGGACACCTACTATGGCTACACCTTC.

The rearrangement uses TRBV9 and TRBJ1-4; D perhaps matches TRBD1 (5 bases). V lost 4 bases to trimming and J lost 0 bases, with 10 bases between them. The length of the CDR3 is 15 residues. The germline V gene has CDR1 SGDLS and CDR2 YYNGEE. The CDR3 DNA reads TGTGCCAGCAGCCCACAGGTTGCAACTAATGAAAAACTGTTTTTT. Amino acids: CASSPQVATNEKLFF.

This chain links TRBV7-6 with TRBJ2-1; the match to TRBD2 covers 13 bases. The CDR3 consists of 17 residues. Germline loops: CDR1 SGHVS, CDR2 FNYEAQ. The junction had 6 bases not matched to a gene; V was cut back by 2 bases and J by 5 bases. The DNA for the CDR3 is TGTGCCAGCAGCTTAATTAACGGACTAGCGGGGGACAATGAGCAGTTCTTC. Amino acids: CASSLINGLAGDNEQFF. The variable domain in full, with the rest retrieved from reference TRBV7-6 and TRBJ2-1, is GAGVSQSPRYKVTKRGQDVALRCDPISGHVSLYWYRQALGQGPEFLTYFNYEAQQDKSGLPNDRFSAERPEGSISTLTIQRTEQRDSAMYRCASSLINGLAGDNEQFFGPGTRLTVL.

This clone came up a few times. The V and J genes are TRBV28 and TRBJ1-3; a weak D match, TRBD1 (5 bases). This CDR3 is built from 15 residues. V lost 2 bases, J lost 4 bases, and 12 bases lay in between. Germline V gives CDR1 MDHEN, CDR2 SYDVKM. For the CDR3, the DNA is TGTGCCAGCAGTTTAGGGGCAGGGAACGGAAACACCATATATTTT. This encodes CASSLGAGNGNTIYF.

This clone came up once. CDR3 nucleotides: TGTGCCAGCAGCTCCAGGGGATTCGGCTACGAGCAGTACTTC. Protein product: CASSSRGFGYEQYF. The genes are TRBV5-5 and TRBJ2-7; D may be TRBD1 (6 bases). V was trimmed by 3 bases and J by 3 bases, leaving 13 bases between them. This CDR3 region has 14 residues. From germline, CDR1 is SGHKS and CDR2 YYEKEE (reference sequence).

There are a few counts of this clone. V gene TRBV9 combines with J gene TRBJ2-5, with TRBD1 identical over 8 bases. The V gene end was trimmed by 4 bases and the J gene end by 5 bases; junction bases not matched to a gene: 10. Per the germline V gene, CDR1 is SGDLS and CDR2 is YYNGEE. This CDR3 spans 15 amino acids. The CDR3 DNA sequence: TGTGCCAGCAGCACCCGGACAGGGAGGATGGAGACCCAGTACTTC. Translated: CASSTRTGRMETQYF.

CDR3 protein: CASSSSGGADTQYF. In DNA, the CDR3 is TGTGCCAGCAGCTCGAGCGGGGGGGCGGATACGCAGTATTTT. The rearrangement links TRBV7-3 to TRBJ2-3; 10 bases match TRBD2. V was pared by 4 bases and J by 6 bases, with 4 bases of the junction left unmatched. The CDR3 is 14 amino acids. Germline CDR1 and CDR2: SGHTA and FQGTGA.